This T cell receptor beta chain stems from a study of vaccination and CD4 T cells after COVID-19. For the study at large: Participants were vaccinated with two doses, given as either BNT162b2 or mRNA-1273 vaccine. Each of the control cultures got a CEFX pool, an HIV-1 Nef pool, or no peptide. Typically, post-vaccine samples were obtained a median roughly 70 days after dose two, within a range of 14 to 241. Notes on the study in general: Median SARS-CoV-2-reactive clonotype numbers went from around 20 to 38; this increase was not significant.

Cultured CD4+ T-cell DNA underwent Oncomine TCR Beta short-read sequencing. DNA came from CD4+ T cells after culture. TCRdb independently ran MiXCR on the PCR reads; one entry per CDR3 protein. The sample shows approximately 8,800 distinct CDR3 sequences, less than 40% of them seen only once. Germline V gene sequence: CDR1 GTSNPN, CDR2 SVGIG (reference sequence). The CDR3 length is 13 residues. V was clipped by 4 bases and J by 3 bases, with 10 bases between them. As for treatment: approximately nine-day PBMC culture with coronavirus spike peptide pools or control peptides (ViraFEST assay). CD4+ T-cell collection from the unexposed donor predated the COVID-19 pandemic (2011-2018). For this clonotype: Its target is not known.

The sample consisted of CD4+ T cells from blood, cultured in vitro. The chain joins TRBV30 to TRBJ2-1; no firm D call. This sequence originates from a human donor in good health. The CDR3 protein is CAWISANYNEQFF. The CDR3 nucleotides read TGTGCCTGGATTTCCGCGAACTACAATGAGCAGTTCTTC.